Included here is one T cell receptor (beta chain) sequence, with context. As yet, its antigen is unknown. This sample is drawn from a study of neoadjuvant nivolumab and ipilimumab in lung cancer. Study summary: Patients got nivolumab 3 mg/kg on days 1, 15 and 29; combination added ipilimumab 1 mg/kg day 1. Regarding the study as a whole: Blood richness before therapy tracked richness in tumors resected after neoadjuvant therapy. Only a small number of samples underwent TCR sequencing. TCR richness and clonality were higher in tumors than adjacent uninvolved lung.

The assay was immunoSEQ multiplex PCR, and TCRdb's table has in-frame clones only and misses some. The table has tens of thousands of clones, about 89% seen once. This CDR3 contains 11 residues. CDR1 and CDR2 (germline): MGHDK, SYGVNS. Trimming removed 4 bases from V and 10 bases from J, with 8 bases in between. Here the sequenced sample was blood, taken before neoadjuvant nivolumab, alone or with ipilimumab. The chain carries TRBV25-1 and TRBJ2-1, with D possibly TRBD2 on 5 matching bases. This clonotype originated in an adult with non-small cell lung cancer. Some clones in this sample may be carry-over from other donors' samples. This chain's CDR3 is CASSGGGEQFF. The CDR3 DNA is TGTGCCAGCAGTGGAGGAGGAGAGCAGTTCTTC.